Detailed here is one TCR beta chain. Its antigen is undetermined. The germline CDR1 and CDR2 sequences are LNHNV and YYDKDF (reference sequence). This CDR3 is 13 amino acids long. Trimming took 5 bases from V and 5 from J; bases not matched to a gene: 5. The data were obtained in a study of CD8+CD57+ T cells in acquired aplastic anemia. Study-wide context: Mean DNA quantity obtained from sorted CD4+ and CD8+ cells was about 3.2 ug. Whole-study findings and limits: Patients and controls turned out to have roughly 31 CD8+ CDR3 sequences in common. Researchers reported that CD8+ Simpson's diversity was not significantly different in patients versus controls.

The template for TCR beta VDJ and CDR3 sequence profiling was genomic DNA. TCRdb called the reads again in MiXCR, with one record for every CDR3 protein. Altogether roughly 290,000 distinct CDR3 sequences are present, about three fifths being singletons, with the ten largest covering around 1.2%. CD8+CD57+ cell expansion had been shown by flow cytometry in patients chosen for sequencing. Acquired aplastic anemia of severe grade affected all patients. The sequence was collected from a human donor with aplastic anemia. The gene calls are TRBV15 and TRBJ1-2, with 7 bases identical to TRBD1. Sequencing was carried out using sorted CD4+, CD8+, or CD8+CD57+ T cells (not recorded which) from PBMCs. DNA of the CDR3: TGTGCCACCAGCGGAGGGGGCGGTTATGGCTACACCTTC. Its translation is CATSGGGGYGYTF. Based on the CDR3 plus reference TRBV15 and TRBJ1-2, the full variable domain is DAMVIQNPRYQVTQFGKPVTLSCSQTLNHNVMYWYQQKSSQAPKLLFHYYDKDFNNEADTPDNFQSRRPNTSFCFLDIRSPGLGDTAMYLCATSGGGGYGYTFGSGTRLTVV.